This TCR beta chain is from a study of blood T cells in healthy people across ages. Study results and limitations: A roughly linear fall in TCR beta diversity per million T cells was seen with increasing age. One million T cells yielded diversity estimates that were considered underestimates.

A second 7 to 11 cycle PCR used barcoded and J-beta primers. Every cDNA molecule bore a tag from a template-switch adaptor containing 12 random nucleotides. MiXCR, applied by TCRdb to the 5' RACE reads, yields one record per CDR3 protein. The table has around 800,000 distinct CDR3 sequences, approximately 53% seen once. CDR3 size: 15 residues. Unmatched junction bases numbered 18, after V lost 6 bases and J lost 7 bases. The V gene's germline CDR1 is DFQATT and CDR2 SNEGSKA (reference sequence). This clonotype appeared a few times. The target antigen is unknown. The receptor was isolated from an older man in good health. This rearrangement joins TRBV20-1 to TRBJ2-7; the match to TRBD2 covers 7 bases. What was sequenced was blood. CDR3 region: CSATLWGREVREQYF. CDR3 nucleotides: TGCAGTGCAACCCTATGGGGGAGGGAGGTTCGGGAGCAGTACTTC.